The 10 T cell receptor beta chains listed next were all sequenced from one sample in a study of cytomegalovirus exposure and HLA in healthy donors. Primers for the PCR totalled 60 Vbeta and 13 Jbeta. The repertoire was sequenced with immunoSEQ multiplex PCR; TCRdb's copy has only in-frame clones and lacks some. The table includes nearly 300,000 clones, more than 80% detected once. Sequenced: PBMCs. The source of these receptors is a man aged 35 to 55 in good health and CMV-seropositive.

This clone was picked up one time. This rearrangement joins TRBV11-2 to TRBJ1-1; TRBD1 matches 7 bases. Germline CDR1 and CDR2: SGHAT and FQNNGV. After removal of 7 bases from V and 1 base from J, the junction contained 9 bases not matched to a gene. The CDR3 is 15 amino acids. CDR3 residues: CASTFKWTGNTEAFF. In DNA form, the CDR3 reads TGTGCCAGCACCTTCAAGTGGACAGGGAACACTGAAGCTTTCTTT.

This clone has a handful of counts. The chain uses TRBV23-1 and TRBJ1-1, with TRBD1 as a possible D gene (5 bases). TRBV23-1 is filed as an ORF, its function uncertain. CDR3 length: 17 amino acids. The V end lost 6 bases, the J end lost 0 bases, and 20 bases lay between the germline ends. The CDR3 DNA reads as TGCGCCAGCAGCCAAGATGTGGCAGGGATAATGAACACTGAAGCTTTCTTT. Translation: CASSQDVAGIMNTEAFF.

This sequence joins TRBV29-1 and TRBJ2-5; the match to TRBD2 covers 10 bases. V lost 4 bases to trimming and J lost 2 bases; unmatched junction nucleotides: 4. The V gene's germline CDR1 is SQVTM and CDR2 ANQGSEA. This CDR3 comprises 14 residues. The CDR3 bases are TGCAGCGTTGGACTAGCGGGTAGTCAAGAGACCCAGTACTTC. Residues: CSVGLAGSQETQYF.

This chain joins TRBV5-6 and TRBJ2-4; 7 nucleotides match TRBD1. The V segment lost 3 bases and the J segment 0 bases; nucleotides outside the gene matches: 12. The CDR3 has 18 residues. Germline assignment: CDR1 SGHDT and CDR2 YYEEEE. This CDR3 is CASSSVTGTEIAKNIQYF. CDR3 in DNA: TGTGCCAGCAGCTCGGTGACCGGGACAGAGATAGCCAAAAACATTCAGTACTTC.

The rearrangement joins TRBV6-5 to TRBJ1-2; 9 nucleotides agree with TRBD1. This CDR3 contains 15 residues. With 2 bases clipped from V and 0 bases from J, the junction kept 1 base outside the gene matches. Germline V gene sequence: CDR1 MNHEY, CDR2 SVGAGI. DNA for the CDR3: TGTGCCAGCAGTTACCGGACAGGGGCTAACTATGGCTACACCTTC. This translates into CASSYRTGANYGYTF.

V usage is TRBV19 and J usage is TRBJ1-5, with TRBD1 identical over 8 bases. Germline V gene lookup returns CDR1 LNHDA and CDR2 SQIVND (reference sequence). CDR3 size: 15 residues. J was trimmed by 1 base and V by 5 bases; bases with no gene match: 4. DNA for the CDR3: TGTGCCAGTAGTTCACGGACAGGGAGCAATCAGCCCCAGCATTTT. Translated: CASSSRTGSNQPQHF. The full variable domain, in which reference TRBV19 and TRBJ1-5 provide the parts outside the CDR3, is DGGITQSPKYLFRKEGQNVTLSCEQNLNHDAMYWYRQDPGQGLRLIYYSQIVNDFQKGDIAEGYSVSREKKESFPLTVTSAQKNPTAFYLCASSSRTGSNQPQHFGDGTRLSIL.

The rearrangement joins TRBV5-1 to TRBJ1-2; D ambiguous. Germline assignment: CDR1 SGHRS and CDR2 YFSETQ. V lost 4 bases and J 6 bases, leaving 13 bases between the germline ends. The CDR3 sequence is 13 residues long. The CDR3: CASSAGGWDGYTF. Here the CDR3 DNA reads TGCGCCAGCAGCGCCGGCGGGTGGGATGGCTACACCTTC.

The chain couples TRBV29-1 to TRBJ2-3; 12 positions agree with TRBD2. Germline V lookup: CDR1 SQVTM, CDR2 ANQGSEA. The CDR3 has 15 residues. J gave up 7 bases and V 6 bases, and 11 bases lay outside the gene matches. CDR3 in amino acids: CSVRLAGEQQNTQYF. CDR3 sequence (DNA): TGCAGCGTAAGACTAGCGGGAGAGCAGCAAAATACGCAGTATTTT.

The V and J genes are TRBV27 and TRBJ2-7; TRBD1 matches 12 bases. The CDR3 covers 15 residues. Germline CDR1 MNHEY, CDR2 SMNVEV (reference sequence). The junction had 6 bases not matched to a gene; V was cut back by 6 bases and J by 3 bases. The CDR3 loop reads CASSPGTGGRYEQYF. DNA of the CDR3: TGTGCCAGCAGCCCTGGGACAGGGGGCCGCTACGAGCAGTACTTC.

J is TRBJ2-3 and V is TRBV10-1; 7 nucleotides match TRBD2. This CDR3 has 15 residues. Germline-derived CDR1 and CDR2 are WNHNN and SYGVQD (reference sequence). The trim removed 3 bases at V and 0 bases at J, leaving 3 bases unmatched. CDR3 in amino acids: CASSDGGRSTDTQYF. CDR3 in DNA: TGCGCCAGCAGTGACGGCGGGAGAAGCACAGATACGCAGTATTTT.